The 10 T cell receptor beta chains below all came from one sample that was sequenced in a study of T cells in Graves' hyperthyroidism and ophthalmopathy. Template material for amplifying TCR beta CDR3 regions consisted of RNA transcripts. TCR CDR3 underwent first-round RT-PCR with the HTBI primer set. From the multiplex PCR reads, TCRdb called clonotypes with MiXCR, one entry per CDR3 protein. The sample lists some 300,000 distinct CDR3 sequences; about an eighth were seen once. Specimen: blood. These receptors were collected from a woman in her 30s with Graves' hyperthyroidism that later progressed to Graves' ophthalmopathy.

Only a few counts were recorded for this clonotype. The chain is built from TRBV20-1 and TRBJ2-5; 14 positions match TRBD2. Germline CDR1 DFQATT, CDR2 SNEGSKA (reference sequence). There are 19 residues in the CDR3. V lost 4 bases to trimming and J lost 4 bases; unmatched junction nucleotides: 17. The DNA for the CDR3 is TGCAGTGCTAATACGCAGGGGGGACTAGCGGGAGTGGGGGTAGAGACCCAGTACTTC. Protein product: CSANTQGGLAGVGVETQYF.

At least ten counts were recorded for this clonotype. The chain links TRBV27 to TRBJ2-1; D assignment may be TRBD1 or TRBD2 (5 bases each). The CDR3 consists of 15 residues. Between the trimmed V and J ends, which lost 8 bases and 7 bases, there was a span of 21 bases. The germline V gene has CDR1 MNHEY and CDR2 SMNVEV (reference sequence). This chain's CDR3 is CASLAPGKGVNEQFF. The CDR3 DNA sequence: TGTGCCAGCCTCGCACCAGGGAAGGGAGTTAATGAGCAGTTCTTC.

This clonotype was counted at least ten times. V gene TRBV6-1 combines with J gene TRBJ2-3; TRBD2 matches at 10 bases. The junction had 12 bases not matched to a gene; V was cut back by 5 bases and J by 4 bases. The germline V gene encodes CDR1 MNHNS and CDR2 SASEGT. The CDR3 has 17 residues. CDR3 loop: CASSYLASGRRSDTQYF. For the CDR3, the DNA is TGTGCCAGCAGTTACTTGGCTAGCGGGAGAAGGTCAGATACGCAGTATTTT.

CDR3 loop: CASSQGTTNTGELFF. CDR3 sequence (DNA): TGTGCCAGCAGTCAAGGAACAACGAACACCGGGGAGCTGTTTTTT. The chain carries TRBV6-1 and TRBJ2-2; D is unresolved. Trimming took off 5 bases at V and 0 bases at J, with 10 bases between the two ends. Germline CDR1 is MNHNS and CDR2 is SASEGT. The CDR3 is 15 residues long.

This clonotype was seen repeatedly, ten times or more. The chain uses TRBV2 and TRBJ2-7; 8 bases agree with TRBD2. Germline CDR1 and CDR2: SNHLY and FYNNEI. Germline trimming cut 3 bases from V and 1 base from J; bases unmatched to any gene: 11. This CDR3 contains 17 residues. CDR3 bases: TGTGCCAGCAGTGAGATTGGCGGGGCGGGAGGATCCTACGAGCAGTACTTC. This gives the protein CASSEIGGAGGSYEQYF.

Many counts were recorded for this clonotype. The rearrangement joins TRBV27 to TRBJ2-1, with D maybe TRBD1 (6 bases). Germline V gene lookup returns CDR1 MNHEY and CDR2 SMNVEV (reference sequence). Trimming pared 4 bases from V and 3 bases from J, leaving 10 bases between. This CDR3 comprises 14 residues. CDR3 bases: TGTGCCAGCAGTTCGGACAGCAACTACAATGAGCAGTTCTTC. This sequence encodes CASSSDSNYNEQFF.

The CDR3 reads CASSTDGENTGELFF. The CDR3 nucleotides read TGTGCCAGCAGCACGGACGGAGAGAACACCGGGGAGCTGTTTTTT. The chain carries TRBV7-9 and TRBJ2-2; D ambiguous. V was shortened by 5 bases and J by 1 base, with 11 bases between the two germline ends. Germline V lookup: CDR1 SEHNR, CDR2 FQNEAQ (reference sequence). The CDR3 runs 15 residues.

This clonotype was seen repeatedly, ten times or more. One end of the junction varies from germline; a read error may be responsible. This chain joins TRBV7-7 and TRBJ2-2; 7 bases are a match to TRBD1. CDR3 length: 14 residues. Germline values: CDR1 SSHAT, CDR2 FNYEAQ (reference sequence). The CDR3 is CASSRTGTDKELFF. CDR3 nucleotide sequence: TGTGCTAGCAGCAGAACGGGGACAGATAAAGAGCTGTTTTTT.

This clonotype was observed at least ten times. The chain links TRBV2 to TRBJ1-1; 9 bases are a match to TRBD1. V shed 3 bases and J 4 bases; nucleotides not matched to a gene: 15. Germline values: CDR1 SNHLY, CDR2 FYNNEI. The CDR3 is 18 residues long. This chain's CDR3 is CASSDRPGTGRVGTEAFF. The CDR3 coding sequence is TGTGCCAGCAGTGACCGTCCCGGGACAGGGCGTGTAGGCACTGAAGCTTTCTTT.

Ten or more counts support this clonotype. V and J are TRBV5-6 and TRBJ1-2; no definite D call. The V end was cut by 0 bases, the J end by 8 bases, with 17 bases between. The CDR3 sequence is 15 residues long. Per germline, CDR1 SGHDT and CDR2 YYEEEE. This chain's CDR3 is CASSLASGSTWGYTF. The CDR3 DNA reads as TGTGCCAGCAGCTTGGCTTCCGGTTCTACATGGGGCTACACCTTC.